Listed here are 2 T cell receptor beta chains from one sample, sequenced in a study of OX40 agonist ivuxolimab in advanced cancers. Libraries were prepared by immunoSEQ multiplex PCR; TCRdb keeps only in-frame clonotypes and omits some of them. Of about 45,000 clones in the sample, about 90% are singletons; the top ten hold approximately 0.37%. Specimen: CD4+ or CD8+ T cells sorted from blood, collected in a trial of the OX40 agonist ivuxolimab. These receptors all come from an adult with an advanced solid tumor such as melanoma, head and neck, liver or kidney cancer.

The chain couples TRBV7-8 to TRBJ1-2; tentatively, D is TRBD1 (5 bases). Germline V gives CDR1 SGHVS, CDR2 FQNEAQ. The CDR3 is made up of 15 amino acids. Deletions cut 0 bases from V and 0 bases from J, with 8 bases between. The chain's CDR3 is CASSLAGGANYGYTF. In nucleotides, the CDR3 is TGTGCCAGCAGCTTAGCGGGGGGGGCTAACTATGGCTACACCTTC.

The chain uses TRBV21-1 and TRBJ1-1; TRBD1, the table's D call, lacks a check against the DNA. TRBV21-1 is a pseudogene locus. The CDR3 is 16 amino acids. The CDR3 DNA is TGTGCCAGCAGCAAAGGGGGGCCCAGGGGGGACACTGAAGCTTTCTTT. Translated: CASSKGGPRGDTEAFF.